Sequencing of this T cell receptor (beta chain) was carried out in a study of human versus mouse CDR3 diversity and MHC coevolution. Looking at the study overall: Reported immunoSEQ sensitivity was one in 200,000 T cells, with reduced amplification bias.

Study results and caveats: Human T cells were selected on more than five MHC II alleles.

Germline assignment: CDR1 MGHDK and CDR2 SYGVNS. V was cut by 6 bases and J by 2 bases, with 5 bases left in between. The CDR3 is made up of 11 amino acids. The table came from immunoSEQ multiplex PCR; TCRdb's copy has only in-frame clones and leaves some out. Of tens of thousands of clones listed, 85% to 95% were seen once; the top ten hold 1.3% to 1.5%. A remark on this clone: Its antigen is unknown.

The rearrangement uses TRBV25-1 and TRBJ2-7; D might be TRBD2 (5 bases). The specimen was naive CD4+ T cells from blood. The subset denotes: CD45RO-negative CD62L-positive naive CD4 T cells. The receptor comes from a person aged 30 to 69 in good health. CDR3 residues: CASSGTYEQYF. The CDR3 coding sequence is TGTGCCAGCAGCGGGACCTACGAGCAGTACTTC.